This TCR beta chain was observed in a study of T-cell reconstitution after alpha-beta-depleted transplantation in children. This sample's TCRbeta library carried unique molecular identifier barcodes. One entry per CDR3 protein, called by TCRdb with MiXCR from the PCR reads. The data contain 450,000 to 500,000 distinct CDR3 sequences, 12% of them singletons. Germline CDR1 and CDR2: MNHEY and SVGEGT. V was clipped by 2 bases and J by 4 bases; unmatched bases: 8. The CDR3 runs 17 residues. The material sequenced was PBMCs from the stem cell graft donor, taken from the stem cell graft. The chain couples TRBV6-2 or TRBV6-3 to TRBJ1-6; 7 bases align to TRBD1. The receptor's source is a human donor who donated a stem cell graft to a child with combined immunodeficiency. This chain's CDR3 is CASSYLEPGQYNSPLHF. The CDR3 DNA is TGTGCCAGCAGTTACCTAGAGCCGGGACAGTATAATTCACCCCTCCACTTT.